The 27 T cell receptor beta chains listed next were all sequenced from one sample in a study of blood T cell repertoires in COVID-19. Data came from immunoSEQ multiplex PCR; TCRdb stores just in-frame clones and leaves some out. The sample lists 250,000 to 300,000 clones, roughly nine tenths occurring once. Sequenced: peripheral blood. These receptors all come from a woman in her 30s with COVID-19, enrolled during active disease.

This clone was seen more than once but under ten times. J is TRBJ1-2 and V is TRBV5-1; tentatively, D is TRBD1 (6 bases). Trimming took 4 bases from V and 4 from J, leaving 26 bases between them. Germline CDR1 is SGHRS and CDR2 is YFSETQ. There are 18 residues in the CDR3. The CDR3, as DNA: TGCGCCAGCAGCCTAACTTTGGACAGTTCCCCCGCCACCTATGGCTACACCTTC. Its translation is CASSLTLDSSPATYGYTF.

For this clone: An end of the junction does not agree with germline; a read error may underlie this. The CDR3 spells CASSPGTDRDYTF. CDR3 in DNA: TGTGCCAGTTCACCCGGGACAGACCGTGACTACACCTTC. This chain joins TRBV18 and TRBJ1-2, with 7 bases aligning to TRBD1. This CDR3 comprises 13 residues. Germline V gives CDR1 KGHSH, CDR2 LQKENI.

CDR3 DNA: TGCGCCAGCAGGATAGCGGGCCCGAACACCGGGGAGCTGTTTTTT. Amino acids: CASRIAGPNTGELFF. The rearrangement joins TRBV5-1 to TRBJ2-2, with TRBD2 identical over 7 bases. With 5 bases clipped from V and 0 bases from J, the junction kept 4 bases outside the gene matches. The CDR3 contains 15 residues. Germline loops: CDR1 SGHRS, CDR2 YFSETQ. Complete variable domain (other parts from reference TRBV5-1 and TRBJ2-2): KAGVTQTPRYLIKTRGQQVTLSCSPISGHRSVSWYQQTPGQGLQFLFEYFSETQRNKGNFPGRFSGRQFSNSRSEMNVSTLELGDSALYLCASRIAGPNTGELFFGEGSRLTVL.

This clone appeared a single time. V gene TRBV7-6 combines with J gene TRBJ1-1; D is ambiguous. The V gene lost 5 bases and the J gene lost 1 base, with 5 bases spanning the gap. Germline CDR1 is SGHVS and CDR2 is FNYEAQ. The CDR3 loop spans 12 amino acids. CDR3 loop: CASSRGNTEAFF. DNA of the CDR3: TGTGCCAGCAGCCGCGGGAACACTGAAGCTTTCTTT.

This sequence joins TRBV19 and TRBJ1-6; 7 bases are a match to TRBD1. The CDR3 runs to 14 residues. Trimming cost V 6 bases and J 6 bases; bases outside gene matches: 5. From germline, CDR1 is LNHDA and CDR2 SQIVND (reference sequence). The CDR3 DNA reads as TGTGCCAGTAGGGCAGGGGGGTTTAATTCACCCCTCCACTTT. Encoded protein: CASRAGGFNSPLHF.

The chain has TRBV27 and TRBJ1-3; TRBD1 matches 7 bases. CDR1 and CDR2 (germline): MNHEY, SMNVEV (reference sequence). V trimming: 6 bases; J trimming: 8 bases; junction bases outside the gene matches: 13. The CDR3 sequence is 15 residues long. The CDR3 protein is CASRRSTGSVDTIYF. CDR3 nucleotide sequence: TGTGCCAGCAGGCGATCGACAGGGTCGGTCGACACCATATATTTT.

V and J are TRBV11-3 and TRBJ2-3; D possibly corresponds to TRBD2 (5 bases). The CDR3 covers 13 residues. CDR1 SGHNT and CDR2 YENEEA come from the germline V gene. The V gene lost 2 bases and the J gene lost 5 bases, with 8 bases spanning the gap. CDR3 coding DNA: TGTGCCAGCAGCTTAAGAGGGCAAGATACGCAGTATTTT. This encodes CASSLRGQDTQYF.

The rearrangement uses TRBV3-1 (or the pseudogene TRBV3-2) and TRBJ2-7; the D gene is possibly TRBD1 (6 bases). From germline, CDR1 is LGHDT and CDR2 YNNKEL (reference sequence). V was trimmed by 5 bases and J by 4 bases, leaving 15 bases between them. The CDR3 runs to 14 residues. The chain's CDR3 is CASSETLTGYEQYF. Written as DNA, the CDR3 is TGTGCCAGCAGCGAAACCCTAACAGGGTACGAGCAGTACTTC.

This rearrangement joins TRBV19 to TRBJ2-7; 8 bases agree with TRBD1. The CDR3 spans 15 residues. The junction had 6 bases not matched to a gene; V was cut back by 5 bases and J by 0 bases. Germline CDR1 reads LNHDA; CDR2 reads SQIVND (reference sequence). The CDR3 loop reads CASSAGQGLSYEQYF. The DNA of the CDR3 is TGTGCCAGTAGTGCCGGACAGGGCCTCTCCTACGAGCAGTACTTC.

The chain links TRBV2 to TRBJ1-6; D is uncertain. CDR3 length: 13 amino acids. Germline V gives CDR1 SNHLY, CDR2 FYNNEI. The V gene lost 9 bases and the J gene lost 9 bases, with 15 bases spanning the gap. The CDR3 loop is CASTQASASPLHF. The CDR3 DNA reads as TGTGCCAGTACGCAGGCATCTGCTTCACCCCTCCACTTT.

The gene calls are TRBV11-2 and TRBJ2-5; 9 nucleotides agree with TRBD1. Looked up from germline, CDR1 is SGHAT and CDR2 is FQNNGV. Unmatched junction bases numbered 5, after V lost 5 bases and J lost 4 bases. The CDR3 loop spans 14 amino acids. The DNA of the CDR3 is TGTGCCAGCAGCCCGGGGACAGGGATAGAGACCCAGTACTTC. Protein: CASSPGTGIETQYF.

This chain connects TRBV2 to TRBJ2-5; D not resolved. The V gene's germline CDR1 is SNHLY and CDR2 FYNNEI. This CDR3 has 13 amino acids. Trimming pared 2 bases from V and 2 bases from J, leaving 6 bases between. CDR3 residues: CASSEWAQETQYF. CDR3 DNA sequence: TGTGCCAGCAGTGAATGGGCTCAAGAGACCCAGTACTTC. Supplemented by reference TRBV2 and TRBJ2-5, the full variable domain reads EPEVTQTPSHQVTQMGQEVILRCVPISNHLYFYWYRQILGQKVEFLVSFYNNEISEKSEIFDDQFSVERPDGSNFTLKIRSTKLEDSAMYFCASSEWAQETQYFGPGTRLLVL.

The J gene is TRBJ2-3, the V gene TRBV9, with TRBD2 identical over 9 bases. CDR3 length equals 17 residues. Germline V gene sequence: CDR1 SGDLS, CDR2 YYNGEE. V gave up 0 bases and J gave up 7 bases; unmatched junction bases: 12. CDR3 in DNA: TGTGCCAGCAGCGTAGAGGGTAGCGGGGGACTCAGGTATACGCAGTATTTT. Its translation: CASSVEGSGGLRYTQYF.

The chain's CDR3 is CASSTTGIRDEQYF. DNA of the CDR3: TGTGCCAGTAGTACGACAGGGATAAGAGACGAGCAGTACTTC. The chain joins TRBV19 to TRBJ2-7; 7 nucleotides agree with TRBD1. The CDR3 spans 14 residues. The germline gives CDR1 LNHDA, CDR2 SQIVND (reference sequence). The V gene end was trimmed by 4 bases and the J gene end by 5 bases; junction bases not matched to a gene: 8. The complete variable domain, with remaining parts taken from reference TRBV19 and TRBJ2-7, reads DGGITQSPKYLFRKEGQNVTLSCEQNLNHDAMYWYRQDPGQGLRLIYYSQIVNDFQKGDIAEGYSVSREKKESFPLTVTSAQKNPTAFYLCASSTTGIRDEQYFGPGTRLTVT.

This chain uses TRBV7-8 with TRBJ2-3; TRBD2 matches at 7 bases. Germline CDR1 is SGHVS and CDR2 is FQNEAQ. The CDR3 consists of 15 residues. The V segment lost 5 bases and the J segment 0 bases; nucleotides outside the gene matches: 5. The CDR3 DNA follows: TGTGCCAGCAGCCTACTAGCGTCTAGCACAGATACGCAGTATTTT. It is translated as CASSLLASSTDTQYF.

In nucleotides, the CDR3 is TGTGCCAGTAGTATATGGGGACAGGGAAATATGATCGGAAACACCATATATTTT. Translated, it gives CASSIWGQGNMIGNTIYF. The V gene is TRBV19, the J gene TRBJ1-3; 9 positions match TRBD1. In germline, CDR1 is LNHDA, CDR2 SQIVND (reference sequence). This CDR3 region has 18 residues. V was clipped by 2 bases and J by 4 bases; unmatched bases: 12.

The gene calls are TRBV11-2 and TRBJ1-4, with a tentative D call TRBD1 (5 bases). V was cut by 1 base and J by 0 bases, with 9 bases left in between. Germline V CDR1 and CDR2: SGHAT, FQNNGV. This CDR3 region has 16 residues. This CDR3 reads CASSLGQSATNEKLFF. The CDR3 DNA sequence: TGTGCCAGCAGCTTAGGACAGTCTGCAACTAATGAAAAACTGTTTTTT.

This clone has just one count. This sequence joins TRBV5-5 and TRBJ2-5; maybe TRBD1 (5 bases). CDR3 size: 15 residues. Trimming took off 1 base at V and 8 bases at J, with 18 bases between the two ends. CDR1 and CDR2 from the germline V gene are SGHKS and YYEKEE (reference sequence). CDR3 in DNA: TGTGCCAGCAGCTTGAGGCCAGGGCACACGGAAACCCAGTACTTC. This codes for CASSLRPGHTETQYF.

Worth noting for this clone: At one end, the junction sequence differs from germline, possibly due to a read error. The chain's CDR3 is CAGPVRGAEQYF. The CDR3 coding sequence is TGCGCTGGGCCGGTACGGGGAGCAGAGCAGTACTTC. The chain recombines TRBV6-5 with TRBJ2-7, with D possibly matching TRBD2 (5 bases). This CDR3 comprises 12 residues. Germline assignment: CDR1 MNHEY and CDR2 SVGAGI.

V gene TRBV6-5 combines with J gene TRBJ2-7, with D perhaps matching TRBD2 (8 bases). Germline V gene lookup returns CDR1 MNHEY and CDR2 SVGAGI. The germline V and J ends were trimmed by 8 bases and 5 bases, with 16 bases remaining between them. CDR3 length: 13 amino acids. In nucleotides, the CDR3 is TGTGCCAGCTATGGGACAGCGGGGGACGAGCAGTACTTC. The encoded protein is CASYGTAGDEQYF.

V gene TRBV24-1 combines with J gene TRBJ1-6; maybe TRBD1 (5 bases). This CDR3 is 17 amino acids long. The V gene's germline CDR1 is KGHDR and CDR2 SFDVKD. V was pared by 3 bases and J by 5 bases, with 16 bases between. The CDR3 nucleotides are TGTGCCACCAGTGATAACCGGCAGGGCGTTAATAATTCACCCCTCCACTTT. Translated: CATSDNRQGVNNSPLHF.

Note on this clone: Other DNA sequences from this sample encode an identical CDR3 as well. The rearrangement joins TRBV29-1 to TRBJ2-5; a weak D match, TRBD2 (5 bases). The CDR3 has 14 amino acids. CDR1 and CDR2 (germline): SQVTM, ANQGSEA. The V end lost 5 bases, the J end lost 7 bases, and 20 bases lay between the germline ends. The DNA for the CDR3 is TGCAGCGTTAGAGCGGTGACATCAGTGGTGACCCAGTACTTC. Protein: CSVRAVTSVVTQYF.

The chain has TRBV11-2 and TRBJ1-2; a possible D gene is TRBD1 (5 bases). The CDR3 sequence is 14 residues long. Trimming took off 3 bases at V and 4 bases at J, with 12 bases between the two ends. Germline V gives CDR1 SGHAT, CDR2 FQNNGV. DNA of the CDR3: TGTGCCAGCAGCTTCGGGGGTCCCTCCTATGGCTACACCTTC. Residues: CASSFGGPSYGYTF.

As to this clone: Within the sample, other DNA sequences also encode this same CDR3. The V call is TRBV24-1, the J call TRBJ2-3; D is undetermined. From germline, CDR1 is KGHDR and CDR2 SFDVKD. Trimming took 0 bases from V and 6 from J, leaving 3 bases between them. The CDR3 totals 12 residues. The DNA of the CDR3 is TGTGCCACCAGTGATTTGGAGGATACGCAGTATTTT. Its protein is CATSDLEDTQYF.

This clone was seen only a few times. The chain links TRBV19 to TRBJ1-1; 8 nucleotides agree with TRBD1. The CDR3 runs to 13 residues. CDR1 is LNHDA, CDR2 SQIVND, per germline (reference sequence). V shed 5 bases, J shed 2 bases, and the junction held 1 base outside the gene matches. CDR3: CASSQGANTEAFF. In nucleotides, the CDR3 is TGTGCCAGTAGTCAGGGGGCTAACACTGAAGCTTTCTTT.

CDR3 DNA sequence: TGCGCCAGCAGAGTTTATAGGCGGGGATCCTACAATGAGCAGTTCTTC. It translates to CASRVYRRGSYNEQFF. J is TRBJ2-1 and V is TRBV5-1; D may be TRBD2 (6 bases). The CDR3 totals 16 residues. In germline, CDR1 is SGHRS, CDR2 YFSETQ. Trimming stripped 5 bases from V and 1 base from J, with 16 bases between.

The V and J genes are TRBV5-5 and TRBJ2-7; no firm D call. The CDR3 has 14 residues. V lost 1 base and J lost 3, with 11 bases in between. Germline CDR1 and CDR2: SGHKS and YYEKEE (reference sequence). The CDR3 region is CASSLWWAGYEQYF. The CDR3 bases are TGTGCCAGCAGCTTGTGGTGGGCTGGCTACGAGCAGTACTTC.